The sequence of this TCR beta chain was determined in a study of OX40 agonist ivuxolimab in advanced cancers. This CDR3 has 12 amino acids. The germline gives CDR1 SEHNR, CDR2 FQNEAQ (reference sequence). Trimming cost V 3 bases and J 6 bases; bases outside gene matches: 1. TCRdb keeps only in-frame clones here, not all; method: immunoSEQ multiplex PCR. This table has 75,000 to 100,000 clones, 89% appearing once. The source is an adult with an advanced solid tumor such as melanoma, head and neck, liver or kidney cancer. The sample consisted of CD4+ or CD8+ T cells sorted from blood, taken in a trial of the OX40 agonist ivuxolimab. The V and J genes are TRBV7-9 and TRBJ2-7; 8 positions match TRBD1. As DNA, the CDR3 is TGTGCCAGCAGCTTCGGACAGGGCGAGCAGTACTTC. Protein: CASSFGQGEQYF. The whole variable domain, remainder taken from reference TRBV7-9 and TRBJ2-7, is DTGVSQNPRHKITKRGQNVTFRCDPISEHNRLYWYRQTLGQGPEFLTYFQNEAQLEKSRLLSDRFSAERPKGSFSTLEIQRTEQGDSAMYLCASSFGQGEQYFGPGTRLTVT.